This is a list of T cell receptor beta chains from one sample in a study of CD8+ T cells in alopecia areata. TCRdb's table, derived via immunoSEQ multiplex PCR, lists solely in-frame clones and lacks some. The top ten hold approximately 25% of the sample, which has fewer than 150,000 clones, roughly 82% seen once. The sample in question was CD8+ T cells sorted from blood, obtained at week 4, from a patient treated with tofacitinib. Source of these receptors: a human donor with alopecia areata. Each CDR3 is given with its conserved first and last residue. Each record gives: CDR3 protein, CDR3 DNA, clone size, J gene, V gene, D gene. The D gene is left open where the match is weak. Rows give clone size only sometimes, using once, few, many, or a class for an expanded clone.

CDR3aa: CSVGWAYTEAFF; CDR3nt: TGCAGCGTTGGCTGGGCTTACACTGAAGCTTTCTTT; abundance: -; j_gene: TRBJ1-1; v_gene: TRBV29-1; d_gene: -
CDR3aa: CASSVTSGGSSSYNEQFF; CDR3nt: TGTGCCAGCAGCGTGACTAGCGGGGGGTCGAGCTCCTACAATGAGCAGTTCTTC; abundance: -; j_gene: TRBJ2-1; v_gene: TRBV7-8; d_gene: TRBD2
CDR3aa: CASSLSLAGGSLYF; CDR3nt: TGTGCCAGCAGTTTATCGCTAGCGGGGGGGTCTCTGTATTTT; abundance: few; j_gene: TRBJ2-3; v_gene: TRBV27; d_gene: TRBD2
CDR3aa: CASSLNDHGYTF; CDR3nt: TGCGCCAGCAGCTTGAATGACCATGGCTACACCTTC; abundance: -; j_gene: TRBJ1-2; v_gene: TRBV5-1; d_gene: -
CDR3aa: CASSSGLTTDTQYF; CDR3nt: TGTGCCAGCAGTTCGGGACTCACCACAGATACGCAGTATTTT; abundance: -; j_gene: TRBJ2-3; v_gene: TRBV6-5; d_gene: -
CDR3aa: CASSQDMRGAPGGELFF; CDR3nt: TGTGCCAGCAGCCAAGATATGCGGGGGGCCCCGGGCGGGGAGCTGTTTTTT; abundance: -; j_gene: TRBJ2-2; v_gene: TRBV7-9; d_gene: TRBD2
CDR3aa: CASSVDPDRPYEQYF; CDR3nt: TGTGCCAGCAGCGTAGACCCGGACAGGCCCTACGAGCAGTACTTC; abundance: once; j_gene: TRBJ2-7; v_gene: TRBV9; d_gene: TRBD1
CDR3aa: CASSSQGNYGYTF; CDR3nt: TGTGCCAGCAGCTCACAGGGGAACTATGGCTACACCTTC; abundance: -; j_gene: TRBJ1-2; v_gene: TRBV5-6; d_gene: TRBD1
CDR3aa: CASKLGTRKETQYF; CDR3nt: TGTGCCAGCAAGCTCGGGACCAGAAAAGAGACCCAGTACTTC; abundance: -; j_gene: TRBJ2-5; v_gene: TRBV6-5; d_gene: -
CDR3aa: CASSLVPGTYEQYF; CDR3nt: TGTGCCAGCAGCTTAGTACCAGGGACCTACGAGCAGTACTTC; abundance: -; j_gene: TRBJ2-7; v_gene: TRBV7-2; d_gene: -
CDR3aa: CSVDDWTSNYGYTF; CDR3nt: TGCAGCGTTGACGATTGGACATCCAACTATGGCTACACCTTC; abundance: -; j_gene: TRBJ1-2; v_gene: TRBV29-1; d_gene: -
CDR3aa: CASSVEWGPSYNEQFF; CDR3nt: TGTGCCAGCAGCGTAGAGTGGGGGCCCTCCTACAATGAGCAGTTCTTC; abundance: -; j_gene: TRBJ2-1; v_gene: TRBV9; d_gene: -
CDR3aa: CANPTGQSPDTQYF; CDR3nt: TGTGCCAACCCGACAGGGCAGTCCCCAGATACGCAGTATTTT; abundance: -; j_gene: TRBJ2-3; v_gene: TRBV2; d_gene: TRBD1
CDR3aa: CSVGFYGQDEKLFF; CDR3nt: TGCAGCGTTGGGTTTTATGGTCAGGATGAAAAACTGTTTTTT; abundance: -; j_gene: TRBJ1-4; v_gene: TRBV29-1; d_gene: -
CDR3aa: CASSQEWQSSYEQYF; CDR3nt: TGTGCCAGCAGCCAAGAGTGGCAGAGCTCCTACGAGCAGTACTTC; abundance: once; j_gene: TRBJ2-7; v_gene: TRBV4-2; d_gene: -
CDR3aa: CASSLGLGGYEQYF; CDR3nt: TGTGCCAGCAGCTTAGGCCTAGGGGGCTACGAGCAGTACTTC; abundance: -; j_gene: TRBJ2-7; v_gene: TRBV11-2; d_gene: -
CDR3aa: CASSPPRNTGELFF; CDR3nt: TGCGCCAGCAGCCCCCCTAGGAACACCGGGGAGCTGTTTTTT; abundance: -; j_gene: TRBJ2-2; v_gene: TRBV4-1; d_gene: -
CDR3aa: CASSQEGTAPYEQYF; CDR3nt: TGTGCCAGCAGCCAAGAGGGGACGGCGCCCTACGAGCAGTACTTC; abundance: -; j_gene: TRBJ2-7; v_gene: TRBV4-2; d_gene: -
CDR3aa: CAWSVRSAMNTEAFF; CDR3nt: TGTGCCTGGAGTGTACGGTCAGCAATGAACACTGAAGCTTTCTTT; abundance: -; j_gene: TRBJ1-1; v_gene: TRBV30; d_gene: -
CDR3aa: CSVEVARYDSTGGIYEQYF; CDR3nt: TGCAGCGTTGAAGTAGCGCGGTACGACTCGACAGGGGGCATATACGAGCAGTACTTC; abundance: -; j_gene: TRBJ2-7; v_gene: TRBV29-1; d_gene: TRBD1
CDR3aa: CASSQSPGQPSQETQYF; CDR3nt: TGCGCCAGCAGCCAATCTCCGGGACAACCATCTCAAGAGACCCAGTACTTC; abundance: -; j_gene: TRBJ2-5; v_gene: TRBV4-1; d_gene: -
CDR3aa: CASSYQTHTEAFF; CDR3nt: TGTGCCAGCAGTTACCAGACCCACACTGAAGCTTTCTTT; abundance: -; j_gene: TRBJ1-1; v_gene: TRBV5-4; d_gene: -
CDR3aa: CASSDWSGNEQFF; CDR3nt: TGTGCCAGCAGTGATTGGTCGGGGAATGAGCAGTTCTTC; abundance: -; j_gene: TRBJ2-1; v_gene: TRBV25-1; d_gene: -
CDR3aa: CAISERGGPPNYNEQFF; CDR3nt: TGTGCCATCAGTGAACGAGGGGGCCCACCTAACTACAATGAGCAGTTCTTC; abundance: -; j_gene: TRBJ2-1; v_gene: TRBV10-3; d_gene: TRBD1
CDR3aa: CASSPSGGRRNEQFF; CDR3nt: TGTGCCAGCAGCCCTAGCGGGGGACGGCGGAATGAGCAGTTCTTC; abundance: -; j_gene: TRBJ2-1; v_gene: TRBV6-5; d_gene: TRBD2
CDR3aa: CASTLGRLNVQETQYF; CDR3nt: TGCGCCAGCACCCTCGGCCGTTTGAACGTTCAAGAGACCCAGTACTTC; abundance: -; j_gene: TRBJ2-5; v_gene: TRBV5-1; d_gene: -
CDR3aa: CASRRQGNTEAFF; CDR3nt: TGTGCCAGCAGAAGACAGGGGAACACTGAAGCTTTCTTT; abundance: -; j_gene: TRBJ1-1; v_gene: TRBV6-1; d_gene: TRBD1
CDR3aa: CASSHLSSYNSPLHF; CDR3nt: TGTGCCAGCAGTCACCTGAGCTCCTATAATTCACCCCTCCACTTT; abundance: -; j_gene: TRBJ1-6; v_gene: TRBV6-6; d_gene: -
CDR3aa: CASSQDPIGDEQFF; CDR3nt: TGCGCCAGCAGCCAAGACCCGATCGGGGATGAGCAGTTCTTC; abundance: -; j_gene: TRBJ2-1; v_gene: TRBV4-3; d_gene: -
CDR3aa: CASSQFPEGPDTQYF; CDR3nt: TGCGCCAGCAGCCAATTTCCCGAGGGGCCCGATACGCAGTATTTT; abundance: -; j_gene: TRBJ2-3; v_gene: TRBV4-1; d_gene: -
CDR3aa: CASSQAGEETQYF; CDR3nt: TGCGCCAGCAGCCAAGCCGGCGAAGAGACCCAGTACTTC; abundance: -; j_gene: TRBJ2-5; v_gene: TRBV4-1; d_gene: -
CDR3aa: CASSESPGMNYGYTF; CDR3nt: TGTGCCAGCAGTGAAAGTCCAGGAATGAACTATGGCTACACCTTC; abundance: -; j_gene: TRBJ1-2; v_gene: TRBV2; d_gene: -
CDR3aa: CASSYHPTAEQYF; CDR3nt: TGTGCCAGCAGTTACCACCCTACCGCCGAGCAGTACTTC; abundance: -; j_gene: TRBJ2-7; v_gene: TRBV6-5; d_gene: -
CDR3aa: CASRWGQGIYEQYF; CDR3nt: TGTGCCAGCAGATGGGGACAGGGAATTTACGAGCAGTACTTC; abundance: -; j_gene: TRBJ2-7; v_gene: TRBV6-1; d_gene: TRBD1
CDR3aa: CASSLGQVIYEQYF; CDR3nt: TGTGCCAGCAGCTTAGGACAGGTGATCTACGAGCAGTACTTC; abundance: -; j_gene: TRBJ2-7; v_gene: TRBV7-9; d_gene: -
CDR3aa: CASGSGDQAYEQYF; CDR3nt: TGTGCTAGTGGATCCGGGGACCAAGCCTACGAGCAGTACTTC; abundance: -; j_gene: TRBJ2-7; v_gene: TRBV12-5; d_gene: -
CDR3aa: CASSKLAGGHNEQFF; CDR3nt: TGTGCCAGCAGCAAACTAGCGGGGGGCCACAATGAGCAGTTCTTC; abundance: -; j_gene: TRBJ2-1; v_gene: TRBV7-3; d_gene: TRBD2
CDR3aa: CATSTDRGRSQPQHF; CDR3nt: TGTGCCACCAGCACCGACAGGGGGCGAAGTCAGCCCCAGCATTTT; abundance: -; j_gene: TRBJ1-5; v_gene: TRBV15; d_gene: TRBD1
CDR3aa: CASSQDEWEQFF; CDR3nt: TGTGCCAGCAGCCAAGATGAGTGGGAGCAGTTCTTC; abundance: -; j_gene: TRBJ2-1; v_gene: TRBV4-2; d_gene: -
CDR3aa: CASSLYERTHEDSPLHF; CDR3nt: TGTGCCAGCAGCTTATACGAAAGGACGCACGAGGATTCACCCCTCCACTTT; abundance: -; j_gene: TRBJ1-6; v_gene: TRBV7-2; d_gene: -
CDR3aa: CASSVRGGQETQYF; CDR3nt: TGTGCCAGTAGTGTCCGGGGGGGACAAGAGACCCAGTACTTC; abundance: -; j_gene: TRBJ2-5; v_gene: TRBV19; d_gene: TRBD2
CDR3aa: CASSLPPVLSPSTDTQYF; CDR3nt: TGCGCCAGCAGCTTGCCCCCAGTCCTAAGTCCTAGCACAGATACGCAGTATTTT; abundance: -; j_gene: TRBJ2-3; v_gene: TRBV5-1; d_gene: -
CDR3aa: CSVEQDGGNYGYTF; CDR3nt: TGCAGCGTTGAGCAAGACGGGGGGAACTATGGCTACACCTTC; abundance: -; j_gene: TRBJ1-2; v_gene: TRBV29-1; d_gene: -
CDR3aa: CATSPKAAVIRDKNIQYF; CDR3nt: TGTGCCACCAGCCCGAAGGCGGCGGTGATAAGGGACAAAAACATTCAGTACTTC; abundance: -; j_gene: TRBJ2-4; v_gene: TRBV15; d_gene: -
CDR3aa: CASSQPTGRTEAFF; CDR3nt: TGCGCCAGCAGCCAACCAACCGGGAGGACTGAAGCTTTCTTT; abundance: -; j_gene: TRBJ1-1; v_gene: TRBV4-1; d_gene: -
CDR3aa: CASSIGGTPATEAFF; CDR3nt: TGTGCCAGTAGTATTGGGGGGACTCCGGCGACTGAAGCTTTCTTT; abundance: few; j_gene: TRBJ1-1; v_gene: TRBV19; d_gene: -
CDR3aa: CASSRTAYNEQFF; CDR3nt: TGTGCCAGCAGCCGGACTGCCTACAATGAGCAGTTCTTC; abundance: -; j_gene: TRBJ2-1; v_gene: TRBV7-9; d_gene: -
CDR3aa: CASSPLVRTGELFF; CDR3nt: TGTGCCAGCAGCCCTCTCGTGCGCACCGGGGAGCTGTTTTTT; abundance: -; j_gene: TRBJ2-2; v_gene: TRBV11-2; d_gene: -
CDR3aa: CSVDVGVSYEQYF; CDR3nt: TGCAGCGTTGATGTCGGGGTCTCCTACGAGCAGTACTTC; abundance: -; j_gene: TRBJ2-7; v_gene: TRBV29-1; d_gene: -
CDR3aa: CASSVQADSTGQYF; CDR3nt: TGTGCCAGCAGCGTCCAAGCTGACAGCACGGGGCAGTACTTC; abundance: -; j_gene: TRBJ2-7; v_gene: TRBV7-6; d_gene: -
CDR3aa: CASSLATDGYEQYF; CDR3nt: TGTGCCAGCAGCTTAGCAACAGATGGCTACGAGCAGTACTTC; abundance: -; j_gene: TRBJ2-7; v_gene: TRBV7-8; d_gene: -
CDR3aa: CAVIGGASYEQYF; CDR3nt: TGTGCCGTCATTGGGGGGGCCTCCTACGAGCAGTACTTC; abundance: -; j_gene: TRBJ2-7; v_gene: TRBV7-9; d_gene: -
CDR3aa: CASSQEAAGALTDTQYF; CDR3nt: TGCGCCAGCAGCCAAGAGGCAGCGGGGGCCCTCACAGATACGCAGTATTTT; abundance: -; j_gene: TRBJ2-3; v_gene: TRBV4-1; d_gene: TRBD2
CDR3aa: CASSTTGTTDTQYF; CDR3nt: TGTGCCAGCAGTACCACAGGGACCACAGATACGCAGTATTTT; abundance: -; j_gene: TRBJ2-3; v_gene: TRBV6-5; d_gene: -
CDR3aa: CASSLGRQGKNYGYTF; CDR3nt: TGTGCCAGCAGCTTGGGTCGACAGGGCAAGAACTATGGCTACACCTTC; abundance: -; j_gene: TRBJ1-2; v_gene: TRBV5-6; d_gene: TRBD1
CDR3aa: CASSPRGTQETQYF; CDR3nt: TGTGCCAGCAGTCCCAGGGGGACGCAAGAGACCCAGTACTTC; abundance: -; j_gene: TRBJ2-5; v_gene: TRBV27; d_gene: TRBD1
CDR3aa: CASSPLGRGDPYNEQFF; CDR3nt: TGTGCCAGCAGTCCCCTAGGGCGGGGGGATCCCTACAATGAGCAGTTCTTC; abundance: -; j_gene: TRBJ2-1; v_gene: TRBV5-5; d_gene: TRBD2